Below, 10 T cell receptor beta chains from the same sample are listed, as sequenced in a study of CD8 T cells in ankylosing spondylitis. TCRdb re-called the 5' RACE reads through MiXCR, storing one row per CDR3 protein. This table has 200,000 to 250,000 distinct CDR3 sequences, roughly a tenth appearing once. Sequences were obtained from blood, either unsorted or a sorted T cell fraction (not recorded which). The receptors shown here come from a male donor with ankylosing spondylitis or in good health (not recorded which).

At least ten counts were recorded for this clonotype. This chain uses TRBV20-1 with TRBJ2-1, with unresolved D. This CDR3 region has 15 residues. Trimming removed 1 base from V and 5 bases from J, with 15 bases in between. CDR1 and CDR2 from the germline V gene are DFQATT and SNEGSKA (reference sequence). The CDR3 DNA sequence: TGCAGTGCTAGAGTTGCCTCGTGGTACGACAATGAGCAGTTCTTC. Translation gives CSARVASWYDNEQFF.

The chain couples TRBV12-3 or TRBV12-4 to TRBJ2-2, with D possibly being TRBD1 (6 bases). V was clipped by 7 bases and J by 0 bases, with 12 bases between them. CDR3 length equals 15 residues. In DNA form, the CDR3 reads TGTGCCAGCACCCACAGGGCATCGAACACCGGGGAGCTGTTTTTT. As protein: CASTHRASNTGELFF.

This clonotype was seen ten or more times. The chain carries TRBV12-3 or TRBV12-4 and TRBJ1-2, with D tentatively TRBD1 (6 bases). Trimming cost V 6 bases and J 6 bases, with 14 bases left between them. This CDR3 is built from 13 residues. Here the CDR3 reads CASRSQGGNGYTF. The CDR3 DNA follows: TGTGCCAGCAGATCACAGGGAGGAAATGGCTACACCTTC.

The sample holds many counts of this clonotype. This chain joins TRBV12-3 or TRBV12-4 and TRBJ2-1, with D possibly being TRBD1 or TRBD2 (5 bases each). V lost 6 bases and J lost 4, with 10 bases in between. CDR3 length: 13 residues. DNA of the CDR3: TGTGCCAGCAGCGAAGAGGGGTACAATGAGCAGTTCTTC. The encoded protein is CASSEEGYNEQFF.

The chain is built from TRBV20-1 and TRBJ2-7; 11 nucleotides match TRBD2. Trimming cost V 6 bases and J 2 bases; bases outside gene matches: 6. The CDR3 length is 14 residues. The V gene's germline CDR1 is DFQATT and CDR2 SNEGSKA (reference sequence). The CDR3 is CSAPLAGATYEQYF. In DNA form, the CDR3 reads TGCAGTGCCCCACTAGCGGGGGCTACCTACGAGCAGTACTTC.

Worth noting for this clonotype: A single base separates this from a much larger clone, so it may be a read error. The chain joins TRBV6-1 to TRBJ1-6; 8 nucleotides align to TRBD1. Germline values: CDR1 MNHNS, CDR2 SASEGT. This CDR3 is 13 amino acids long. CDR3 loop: CGSRDRTGSPLHF. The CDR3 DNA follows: TGTGGCAGCAGGGACAGGACGGGTTCACCCCTCCACTTT.

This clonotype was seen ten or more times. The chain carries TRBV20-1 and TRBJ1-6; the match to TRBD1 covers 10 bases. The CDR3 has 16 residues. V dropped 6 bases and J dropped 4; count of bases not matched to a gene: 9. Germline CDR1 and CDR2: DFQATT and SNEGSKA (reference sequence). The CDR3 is CSATTGGPDYNSPLHF. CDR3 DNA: TGCAGTGCGACGACAGGGGGCCCCGATTATAATTCACCCCTCCACTTT.

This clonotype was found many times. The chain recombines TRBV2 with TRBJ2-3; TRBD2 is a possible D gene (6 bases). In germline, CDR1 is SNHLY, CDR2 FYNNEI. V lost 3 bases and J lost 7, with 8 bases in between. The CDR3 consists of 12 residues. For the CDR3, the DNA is TGTGCCAGCAGTGAGGGACTTTATACGCAGTATTTT. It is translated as CASSEGLYTQYF.

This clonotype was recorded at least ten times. CDR3 sequence: CASSLEWRGAQETQYF. CDR3 sequence (DNA): TGTGCCAGCAGCTTAGAGTGGAGGGGGGCACAAGAGACCCAGTACTTC. The gene calls are TRBV7-4 and TRBJ2-5, with D tentatively TRBD1 or TRBD2 (6 bases each). The CDR3 loop spans 16 amino acids. V lost 1 base, J lost 2 bases, and 14 bases lay in between. Germline V CDR1 and CDR2: SGHVT, SQSDAQ.

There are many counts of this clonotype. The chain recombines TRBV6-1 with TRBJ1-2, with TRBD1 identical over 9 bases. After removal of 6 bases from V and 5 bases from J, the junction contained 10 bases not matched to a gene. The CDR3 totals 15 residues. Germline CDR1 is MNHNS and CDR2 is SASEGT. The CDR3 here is CASRPQGAIAYGYTF. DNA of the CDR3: TGTGCCAGCAGACCACAGGGGGCGATTGCTTATGGCTACACCTTC.